One sample yielded the 12 T cell receptor beta chains listed below, sequenced in a study of T-cell reconstitution after alpha-beta-depleted transplantation in children. Unique molecular identifiers were used to barcode this TCRbeta library. TCRdb reanalysed the PCR reads using MiXCR and keeps one entry per CDR3 protein. The repertoire consists of some 450,000 distinct CDR3 sequences, with around 46% occurring once and the leading ten covering under 30%. The sample in question was PBMCs, obtained before TCRalphabeta/CD19-depleted stem cell transplant. The source is a girl aged 2-9 years with aplastic anemia, due to receive a stem cell transplant.

This chain uses TRBV6-2 or TRBV6-3 with TRBJ1-5; D ambiguous. The germline V gene has CDR1 MNHEY and CDR2 SVGEGT. V was pared by 2 bases and J by 1 base, with 6 bases between. The CDR3 sequence is 14 residues long. In nucleotides, the CDR3 is TGTGCCAGCAGTTACATTCACAGCAATCAGCCCCAGCATTTT. Residues: CASSYIHSNQPQHF.

The chain recombines TRBV15 with TRBJ2-7; D not resolved. The CDR3 consists of 15 residues. Per germline, CDR1 LNHNV and CDR2 YYDKDF (reference sequence). The ends were cut back, 3 bases at V and 0 bases at J, with 12 bases in the middle. CDR3: CATSRDGPGSYEQYF. As DNA, the CDR3 is TGTGCCACCAGCAGGGACGGGCCGGGCTCCTACGAGCAGTACTTC.

This clonotype was seen many times. CDR3 sequence reads: CASSLEGGEFWTQYF. The CDR3 DNA is TGTGCCAGCAGCTTAGAGGGGGGAGAGTTTTGGACGCAGTATTTT. The rearrangement links TRBV7-6 to TRBJ2-3; D possibly matches TRBD1 or TRBD2 (6 bases each). The CDR3 sequence is 15 residues long. V was shortened by 1 base and J by 9 bases, with 17 bases between the two germline ends. The germline CDR1 and CDR2 sequences are SGHVS and FNYEAQ.

The chain combines TRBV3-1 with TRBJ2-7; 7 nucleotides match TRBD2. This CDR3 comprises 15 residues. In germline, CDR1 is LGHDT, CDR2 YNNKEL (reference sequence). V gave up 4 bases and J gave up 0 bases; unmatched junction bases: 6. CDR3 protein: CASSPGRGSSYEQYF. DNA for the CDR3: TGTGCCAGCAGCCCCGGCCGCGGGAGCTCCTACGAGCAGTACTTC.

This clonotype was seen once. This sequence joins TRBV4-1 and TRBJ2-7, with 7 bases lining up with TRBD1. After removal of 4 bases from V and 7 bases from J, the junction contained 10 bases not matched to a gene. Germline V gene lookup returns CDR1 MGHRA and CDR2 YSYEKL. The CDR3 is made up of 14 amino acids. The CDR3 is CASSPSEGAREQYF. CDR3 nucleotides: TGCGCCAGCAGCCCGTCCGAGGGGGCAAGGGAGCAGTACTTC.

This clonotype has only one observation. The chain is built from TRBV12-3 or TRBV12-4 and TRBJ2-1, with 7 bases lining up with TRBD1. This CDR3 has 14 amino acids. The ends lost 0 bases at V and 8 bases at J; junction bases unmatched: 4. The CDR3 sequence: CASSLARGLYEQFF. The CDR3 DNA reads TGTGCCAGCAGTTTAGCCAGGGGGTTGTATGAGCAGTTCTTC.

This rearrangement joins TRBV20-1 to TRBJ2-5, with TRBD2 matching 7 bases. CDR3 length equals 16 residues. Trimming cost V 0 bases and J 1 base; bases outside gene matches: 8. CDR1 is DFQATT and CDR2 is SNEGSKA in the germline V gene (reference sequence). This CDR3 reads CSARDLSGIGQETQYF. The DNA for the CDR3 is TGCAGTGCTAGAGATCTAAGCGGGATCGGCCAAGAGACCCAGTACTTC.

The chain combines TRBV20-1 with TRBJ2-1; 7 bases align to TRBD2. The trim removed 0 bases at V and 5 bases at J, leaving 10 bases unmatched. CDR1 is DFQATT, CDR2 SNEGSKA, per germline (reference sequence). There are 16 residues in the CDR3. The DNA for the CDR3 is TGCAGTGCTAGAGATACTAGCGCCAATGAAGACAATGAGCAGTTCTTC. Residues: CSARDTSANEDNEQFF.

This clonotype was seen many times. This chain uses TRBV7-2 with TRBJ1-4; D might be TRBD1 (6 bases). CDR3 length: 15 amino acids. V shed 5 bases and J shed 7 bases, with 17 bases lying between them. Germline V gene sequence: CDR1 SGHTA, CDR2 FQGNSA. The CDR3 bases are TGTGCCAGCAGCCAGTTGGGGGGGCTGGGTGAAAAACTGTTTTTT. Protein: CASSQLGGLGEKLFF. Supplemented by reference TRBV7-2 and TRBJ1-4, the full variable domain reads GAGVSQSPSNKVTEKGKDVELRCDPISGHTALYWYRQSLGQGLEFLIYFQGNSAPDKSGLPSDRFSAERTGGSVSTLTIQRTQQEDSAVYLCASSQLGGLGEKLFFGSGTQLSVL.

This clonotype was counted only a few times. V usage is TRBV2 and J usage is TRBJ1-1, with D perhaps matching TRBD1 (6 bases). The germline CDR1 and CDR2 sequences are SNHLY and FYNNEI. The V end lost 6 bases, the J end lost 1 base, and 15 bases lay between the germline ends. The length of the CDR3 is 15 residues. CDR3: CASRQTGQPNTEAFF. CDR3 sequence (DNA): TGTGCCAGCAGACAGACGGGACAACCGAACACTGAAGCTTTCTTT. The whole variable domain, remainder taken from reference TRBV2 and TRBJ1-1, is EPEVTQTPSHQVTQMGQEVILRCVPISNHLYFYWYRQILGQKVEFLVSFYNNEISEKSEIFDDQFSVERPDGSNFTLKIRSTKLEDSAMYFCASRQTGQPNTEAFFGQGTRLTVV.

This clonotype was seen a handful of times. This chain uses TRBV11-2 with TRBJ2-5; 8 bases are shared with TRBD1. Unmatched junction bases numbered 11, after V lost 9 bases and J lost 2 bases. The germline CDR1 and CDR2 sequences are SGHAT and FQNNGV. The CDR3 consists of 15 residues. The CDR3 nucleotides read TGTGCCAGTGGTTACAGGACAGGGATTCAAGAGACCCAGTACTTC. Residues: CASGYRTGIQETQYF.

The chain uses TRBV30 and TRBJ1-2; D is perhaps TRBD1 (6 bases). Trimming took off 0 bases at V and 4 bases at J, with 12 bases between the two ends. CDR3 length equals 14 residues. The germline V gene encodes CDR1 GTSNPN and CDR2 SVGIG (reference sequence). The CDR3 nucleotides are TGTGCCTGGAGTGTGGGGAGGGGGGGCTATGGCTACACCTTC. Residues: CAWSVGRGGYGYTF.